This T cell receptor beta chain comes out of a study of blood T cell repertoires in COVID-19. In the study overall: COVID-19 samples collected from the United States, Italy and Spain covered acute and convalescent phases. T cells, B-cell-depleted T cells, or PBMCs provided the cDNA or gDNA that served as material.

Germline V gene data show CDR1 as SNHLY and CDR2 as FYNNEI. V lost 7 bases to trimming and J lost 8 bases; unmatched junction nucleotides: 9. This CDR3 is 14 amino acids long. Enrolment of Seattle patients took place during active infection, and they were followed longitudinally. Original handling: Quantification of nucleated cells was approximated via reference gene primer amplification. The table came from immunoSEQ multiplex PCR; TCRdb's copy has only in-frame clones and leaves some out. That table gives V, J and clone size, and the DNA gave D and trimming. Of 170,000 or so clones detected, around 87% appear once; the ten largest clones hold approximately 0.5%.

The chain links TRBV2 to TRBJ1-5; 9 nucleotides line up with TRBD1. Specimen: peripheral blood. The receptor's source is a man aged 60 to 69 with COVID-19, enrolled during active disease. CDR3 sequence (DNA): TGTGCCAGCACTTTACAGGGGGCAGGAGAGCCCCAGCATTTT. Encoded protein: CASTLQGAGEPQHF.